This note documents a single T cell receptor (beta chain) sequence. The antigen remains undetermined. The table came from immunoSEQ multiplex PCR; TCRdb's copy has only in-frame clones and leaves some out. The sample yields tens of thousands of clones, more than 75% seen once. The data derive from a study of T cell responses to AZD1222 COVID-19 vaccine. For the study at large: Second doses that came at about 4 or about 12 weeks were put together.

The CDR3 contains 15 residues. Trimming stripped 3 bases from V and 0 bases from J, with 11 bases between. Germline V gives CDR1 SGHNT, CDR2 YYREEE (reference sequence). Overall study findings and caveats: Nearly half of spike-specific TCRs reportedly target unmutated variant regions. Spike-specific TCR breadth and depth both grew after two AZD1222 doses.

Sequencing used peripheral blood, obtained on day 0 of AZD1222 vaccination. This TCR was recovered from an adult in good health. The gene calls are TRBV5-4 and TRBJ2-3; D might be TRBD2 (6 bases). DNA for the CDR3: TGTGCCAGCAGCTCCCAGGGACTCAGCACAGATACGCAGTATTTT. Translation: CASSSQGLSTDTQYF.